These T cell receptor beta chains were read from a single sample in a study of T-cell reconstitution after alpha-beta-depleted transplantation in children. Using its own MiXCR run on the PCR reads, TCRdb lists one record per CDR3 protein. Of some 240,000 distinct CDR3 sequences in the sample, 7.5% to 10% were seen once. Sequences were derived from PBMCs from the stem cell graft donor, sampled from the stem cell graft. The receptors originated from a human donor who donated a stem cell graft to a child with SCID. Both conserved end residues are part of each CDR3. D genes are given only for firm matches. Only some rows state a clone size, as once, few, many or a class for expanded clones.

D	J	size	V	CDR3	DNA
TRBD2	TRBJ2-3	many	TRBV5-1	CASSWSGASTDTQYF	TGCGCCAGCAGCTGGAGCGGGGCTAGCACAGATACGCAGTATTTT
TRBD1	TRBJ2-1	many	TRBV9	CASSVGTGAYNEQFF	TGTGCCAGCAGCGTAGGGACAGGGGCGTACAATGAGCAGTTCTTC
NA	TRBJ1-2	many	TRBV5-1	CASSLNAEANYGYTF	TGCGCCAGCAGCTTAAACGCTGAAGCTAACTATGGCTACACCTTC
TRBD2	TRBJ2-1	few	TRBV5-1	CASSWSGGPYNEQFF	TGCGCCAGCAGCTGGAGCGGGGGCCCCTACAATGAGCAGTTCTTC
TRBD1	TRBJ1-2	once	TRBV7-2	CASSSRTGALYGYTF	TGTGCCAGCAGCTCCCGGACAGGGGCCCTATATGGCTACACCTTC
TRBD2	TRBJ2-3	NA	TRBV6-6	CASRTRGGGADTQYF	TGTGCCAGCAGGACACGGGGGGGCGGGGCAGATACGCAGTATTTT
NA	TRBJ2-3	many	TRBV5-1	CASSLGQGLDTQYF	TGCGCCAGCAGCTTGGGGCAGGGCTTGGATACGCAGTATTTT
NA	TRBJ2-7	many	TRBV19	CASRKRSSYEQYF	TGTGCCAGTAGGAAGAGAAGCTCCTACGAGCAGTACTTC
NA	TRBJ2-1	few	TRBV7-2	CASTGGGPVQFF	TGTGCTAGCACAGGGGGGGGGCCTGTTCAGTTCTTC
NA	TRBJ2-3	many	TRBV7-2	CASSRRGGTDTQYF	TGTGCCAGCAGCCGGCGAGGGGGCACAGATACGCAGTATTTT
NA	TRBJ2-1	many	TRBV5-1	CASSSSWVGSSYNEQFF	TGCGCCAGCAGCTCCTCTTGGGTAGGGAGCTCCTACAATGAGCAGTTCTTC
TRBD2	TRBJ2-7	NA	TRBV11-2	CASSPPGLAGLYEQYF	TGTGCCAGCAGCCCGCCGGGACTAGCGGGACTATACGAGCAGTACTTC
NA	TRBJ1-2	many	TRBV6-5	CASSRPGASYYGYTF	TGTGCCAGCAGTCGGCCGGGGGCAAGCTACTATGGCTACACCTTC
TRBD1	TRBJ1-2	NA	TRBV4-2	CASSQESAGQGLGYTF	TGTGCCAGCAGCCAAGAGAGTGCGGGACAGGGTCTTGGCTACACCTTC
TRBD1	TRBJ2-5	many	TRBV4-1	CASSQDWGQKETQYF	TGCGCCAGCAGCCAAGATTGGGGACAGAAAGAGACCCAGTACTTC
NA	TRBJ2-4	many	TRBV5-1	CASAGGPKNIQYF	TGCGCCAGCGCCGGGGGGCCCAAAAACATTCAGTACTTC
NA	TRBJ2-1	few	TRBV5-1	CASSLDGQSYNEQFF	TGCGCCAGCAGCTTGGACGGACAGTCCTACAATGAGCAGTTCTTC
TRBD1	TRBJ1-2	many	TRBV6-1	CASSEAPGQQKYGYTF	TGTGCCAGCAGTGAAGCCCCGGGACAGCAAAAGTATGGCTACACCTTC
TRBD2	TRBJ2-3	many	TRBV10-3	CAFSDNSGGTDTQYF	TGTGCTTTCAGTGATAATAGCGGGGGCACAGATACGCAGTATTTT
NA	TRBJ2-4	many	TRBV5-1	CASSGRDALAKNIQYF	TGCGCCAGCAGCGGCCGGGACGCTCTAGCCAAAAACATTCAGTACTTC
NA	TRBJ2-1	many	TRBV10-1	CASSERTAGNEQFF	TGCGCCAGCAGTGAGCGGACCGCCGGCAATGAGCAGTTCTTC
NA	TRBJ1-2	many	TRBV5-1	CASSLVGLEAHGYTF	TGCGCCAGCAGCTTGGTCGGTCTTGAGGCTCATGGCTACACCTTC
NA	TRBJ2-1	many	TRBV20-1	CSARVVGQGFYEQFF	TGCAGTGCTAGGGTCGTTGGGCAGGGTTTTTATGAGCAGTTCTTC
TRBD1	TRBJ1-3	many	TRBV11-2	CASSLRAPGQGTGNTIYF	TGTGCCAGCAGCTTAAGGGCGCCGGGACAGGGTACTGGAAACACCATATATTTT
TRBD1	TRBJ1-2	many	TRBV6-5	CASSSGTGIYGYTF	TGTGCCAGCAGTTCCGGGACAGGGATTTATGGCTACACCTTC